The 28 T cell receptor beta chains reported below all come from one sample, sequenced in a study of T cells after yellow fever vaccination. In TCRdb, the 5' RACE reads were re-called with MiXCR into one record per CDR3 protein. The data show some 240,000 distinct CDR3 sequences, 3% to 4% seen once. Sequencing used CD4+ T cells sorted from PBMCs, obtained 10 days after the yellow fever booster vaccination. The receptors shown here come from a man between 18 and 35 years old who received the YFV17D yellow fever vaccine.

This clonotype was observed many times. As DNA, the CDR3 is TGCGCCAGCAGCTCGAGGATACAGGGTAACTATGGCTACACCTTC. It translates to CASSSRIQGNYGYTF. V is TRBV5-1 and J is TRBJ1-2, with D maybe TRBD1 (6 bases). From germline, CDR1 is SGHRS and CDR2 YFSETQ. The V end was cut by 3 bases, the J end by 1 base, with 13 bases between. The CDR3 has 15 residues.

This clonotype appeared a few times. The chain carries TRBV10-2 and TRBJ2-1, with 8 bases that match TRBD2. Germline V gene sequence: CDR1 WSHSY, CDR2 SAAADI. The CDR3 is 14 amino acids. The V and J ends lost 6 bases and 2 bases, in that order; junction bases with no gene match: 3. CDR3 residues: CASRGTSTYNEQFF. CDR3 bases: TGCGCCAGCAGGGGGACTAGTACCTACAATGAGCAGTTCTTC.

The chain has TRBV14 and TRBJ2-5; 7 bases map to TRBD1. The CDR3 spans 13 residues. Germline loops: CDR1 SGHDN, CDR2 FVKESK. The ends lost 6 bases at V and 5 bases at J; junction bases unmatched: 6. DNA of the CDR3: TGTGCCAGCAGACGGGGACAGAGGGAGACCCAGTACTTC. Translated, it gives CASRRGQRETQYF.

In its sample, this clonotype was seen many times. The J gene is TRBJ2-7, the V gene TRBV5-1, with D unclear. The germline V gene encodes CDR1 SGHRS and CDR2 YFSETQ. V dropped 0 bases and J dropped 2 bases, with 12 bases sitting between them. This CDR3 is built from 15 residues. CDR3 protein: CASSLDNRGPYEQYF. DNA of the CDR3: TGCGCCAGCAGCTTGGATAACCGTGGTCCCTACGAGCAGTACTTC.

V usage is TRBV7-3 and J usage is TRBJ2-3; the match to TRBD2 covers 7 bases. The germline V gene encodes CDR1 SGHTA and CDR2 FQGTGA. The trim removed 5 bases at V and 2 bases at J, leaving 13 bases unmatched. The CDR3 is 17 residues long. CDR3 loop: CASSPGGGEGFTDTQYF. The CDR3 bases are TGTGCCAGCAGCCCTGGGGGGGGTGAAGGTTTCACAGATACGCAGTATTTT.

This clonotype appeared a few times. J is TRBJ2-2 and V is TRBV7-9; D not resolved. Germline CDR1 reads SEHNR; CDR2 reads FQNEAQ (reference sequence). The CDR3 is 16 amino acids. Trimming took 0 bases from V and 3 from J, leaving 11 bases between them. CDR3 bases: TGTGCCAGCAGCTTAGCGCCCCGTTTGGACACCGGGGAGCTGTTTTTT. It encodes CASSLAPRLDTGELFF.

This clonotype was found many times. CDR3 sequence: CATSRDWQGGAYWQYF. DNA for the CDR3: TGTGCCACCAGCAGAGATTGGCAGGGTGGGGCATACTGGCAGTATTTT. The chain couples TRBV15 to TRBJ2-3; a possible D gene is TRBD1 (5 bases). Germline CDR1 LNHNV, CDR2 YYDKDF (reference sequence). Trimming took 0 bases from V and 11 from J, leaving 21 bases between them. CDR3 size: 16 residues.

The table lists this clonotype with a few counts. The CDR3 DNA is TGTGCCAGCAGCTTAGTGGGGGTGGTAGAGACCCAGTACTTC. It encodes CASSLVGVVETQYF. This chain uses TRBV7-2 with TRBJ2-5, with D possibly being TRBD1 or TRBD2 (5 bases each). Deletions cut 1 base from V and 4 bases from J, with 10 bases between. The CDR3 is 14 residues long. Germline CDR1 SGHTA, CDR2 FQGNSA.

V and J are TRBV6-5 and TRBJ1-3; the D gene is possibly TRBD1 (6 bases). CDR1 is MNHEY and CDR2 is SVGAGI in the germline V gene. V was cut by 2 bases and J by 4 bases, with 12 bases left in between. This CDR3 has 15 residues. The DNA of the CDR3 is TGTGCCAGCAGTTACCTTACAGGGACCGGAAACACCATATATTTT. Translated: CASSYLTGTGNTIYF.

The sample holds many counts of this clonotype. The chain combines TRBV5-6 with TRBJ2-4, with D possibly being TRBD1 (5 bases). Looked up from germline, CDR1 is SGHDT and CDR2 is YYEEEE. With 2 bases removed from V and 6 bases from J, the gap between germline ends came to 6 bases. The CDR3 loop spans 12 amino acids. The CDR3 DNA is TGTGCCAGCAGCTTTCAGGGAAACATTCAGTACTTC. Encoded protein: CASSFQGNIQYF. Drawing the rest from reference TRBV5-6 and TRBJ2-4, the complete variable domain is DAGVTQSPTHLIKTRGQQVTLRCSPKSGHDTVSWYQQALGQGPQFIFQYYEEEERQRGNFPDRFSGHQFPNYSSELNVNALLLGDSALYLCASSFQGNIQYFGAGTRLSVL.

This clonotype was found many times. The chain joins TRBV18 to TRBJ2-5; D is undetermined. The germline V gene encodes CDR1 KGHSH and CDR2 LQKENI. V was shortened by 0 bases and J by 1 base, with 6 bases between the two germline ends. The CDR3 totals 14 residues. The CDR3, as DNA: TGTGCCAGCTCACCACCCCCTATCCAAGAGACCCAGTACTTC. Translation gives CASSPPPIQETQYF. The full variable domain, rest sourced from reference TRBV18 and TRBJ2-5, is NAGVMQNPRHLVRRRGQEARLRCSPMKGHSHVYWYRQLPEEGLKFMVYLQKENIIDESGMPKERFSAEFPKEGPSILRIQQVVRGDSAAYFCASSPPPIQETQYFGPGTRLLVL.

The chain links TRBV29-1 to TRBJ1-5; TRBD1 might be the D (5 bases). The CDR3 loop spans 13 amino acids. Per germline, CDR1 SQVTM and CDR2 ANQGSEA. V dropped 7 bases and J dropped 3 bases, with 13 bases sitting between them. CDR3 in DNA: TGCAGCGCCGCCGGGGGTGACAATCAGCCCCAGCATTTT. Translated, it gives CSAAGGDNQPQHF.

This clonotype was recorded a few times. The V and J genes are TRBV6-1 and TRBJ1-1; D perhaps matches TRBD1 (6 bases). Germline V gene data show CDR1 as MNHNS and CDR2 as SASEGT. The CDR3 has 13 amino acids. Trimming stripped 8 bases from V and 5 bases from J, with 15 bases between. The CDR3 here is CASAQGFGTEAFF. The CDR3 DNA reads as TGTGCCAGCGCACAGGGCTTTGGGACTGAAGCTTTCTTT.

V usage is TRBV29-1 and J usage is TRBJ2-1, with 9 bases fitting TRBD1. Germline assignment: CDR1 SQVTM and CDR2 ANQGSEA. V was clipped by 7 bases and J by 5 bases; unmatched bases: 6. The CDR3 runs 13 residues. CDR3 region: CSGRDRVDNEQFF. CDR3 sequence (DNA): TGCAGCGGCCGGGACAGGGTAGACAATGAGCAGTTCTTC.

This clonotype occurred a few times. V gene TRBV18 combines with J gene TRBJ2-1; D remains unclear. V was cut by 2 bases and J by 11 bases, with 13 bases left in between. Looked up from germline, CDR1 is KGHSH and CDR2 is LQKENI. The CDR3 totals 13 residues. DNA for the CDR3: TGTGCCAGCTCACCAGACTTACAATTCCAGCAGTTCTTC. This gives the protein CASSPDLQFQQFF. Combining the CDR3 with reference TRBV18 and TRBJ2-1 gives the whole variable domain NAGVMQNPRHLVRRRGQEARLRCSPMKGHSHVYWYRQLPEEGLKFMVYLQKENIIDESGMPKERFSAEFPKEGPSILRIQQVVRGDSAAYFCASSPDLQFQQFFGPGTRLTVL.

The rearrangement uses TRBV2 and TRBJ2-4; tentatively, D is TRBD1 (6 bases). The germline gives CDR1 SNHLY, CDR2 FYNNEI. The CDR3 is 14 amino acids. V shed 6 bases and J shed 1 base, with 10 bases lying between them. This chain's CDR3 is CASRSTGAKNIQYF. The CDR3 nucleotides are TGTGCCAGCAGATCCACAGGGGCCAAAAACATTCAGTACTTC.

This clonotype was recorded many times. V and J are TRBV10-3 and TRBJ1-2; D unclear. The CDR3 is 14 amino acids. Germline CDR1 is ENHRY and CDR2 is SYGVKD. V gave up 5 bases and J gave up 7 bases, with 17 bases separating them. The CDR3 sequence: CAISSAVEVRGYTF. The CDR3 bases are TGTGCCATCAGTTCCGCCGTCGAAGTGCGTGGCTACACCTTC.

This clonotype was seen ten or more times. The V call is TRBV21-1, the J call TRBJ2-6; the table's D call, TRBD2, was not checked against the DNA. TRBV21-1 is flagged as a pseudogene. The CDR3 runs to 20 residues. CDR3 DNA: TGTGCCAGCAGCAAAGGTGTTCGGACGGACTGCTCCTCTGGGGCCAACGTCCTGACTTTC. Protein sequence: CASSKGVRTDCSSGANVLTF.

This clonotype was recorded at least ten times. Written as DNA, the CDR3 is TGTGCCAGCAGCTTTACAGGGGTCGTGTCTGGAAACACCATATATTTT. Amino acid sequence: CASSFTGVVSGNTIYF. This chain links TRBV7-2 with TRBJ1-3; 7 nucleotides align to TRBD1. The germline CDR1 and CDR2 sequences are SGHTA and FQGNSA. The CDR3 covers 16 residues. V shed 3 bases and J 1 base; nucleotides not matched to a gene: 6.

This clonotype was recorded a few times. The chain joins TRBV12-3 or TRBV12-4 to TRBJ1-1; D unclear. This CDR3 contains 13 residues. The chain's CDR3 is CTTDSPFDTEAFF. The CDR3 nucleotides are TGTACTACGGACTCCCCCTTTGACACTGAAGCTTTCTTT.

Only a few counts were recorded for this clonotype. This sequence joins TRBV29-1 and TRBJ2-7; no definite D call. Trimming stripped 3 bases from V and 2 bases from J, with 8 bases between. CDR3 size: 12 residues. Germline loops: CDR1 SQVTM, CDR2 ANQGSEA. The CDR3 DNA reads TGCAGCGTTGAGACGGCGACCTACGAGCAGTACTTC. This sequence encodes CSVETATYEQYF.

This clonotype was seen only a few times. The chain employs TRBV20-1 and TRBJ2-2; 7 bases align to TRBD2. Germline V gives CDR1 DFQATT, CDR2 SNEGSKA (reference sequence). The CDR3 runs 13 residues. The V and J ends lost 6 bases and 6 bases, in that order; junction bases with no gene match: 7. The CDR3 region has the DNA TGCAGTGCCAAATCAGGGAGGGCCGGGGAGCTGTTTTTT. This gives the protein CSAKSGRAGELFF.

This clonotype was counted ten times or more. The V gene is TRBV12-3 or TRBV12-4, the J gene TRBJ1-5; weak D call: TRBD1 (6 bases). CDR3 size: 13 residues. The V end was cut by 6 bases, the J end by 9 bases, with 15 bases between. CDR3: CASRLQGLPPQHF. CDR3 in DNA: TGTGCCAGCAGACTACAGGGTTTGCCGCCCCAGCATTTT.

This clonotype was seen repeatedly, ten times or more. The V call is TRBV5-1, the J call TRBJ2-3; 8 nucleotides agree with TRBD1. This CDR3 has 14 amino acids. Germline V lookup: CDR1 SGHRS, CDR2 YFSETQ. V lost 4 bases to trimming and J lost 4 bases; unmatched junction nucleotides: 5. CDR3 sequence reads: CASSDIQGADTQYF. In DNA, the CDR3 is TGCGCCAGCAGCGATATACAGGGGGCAGATACGCAGTATTTT.

This clonotype has ten or more counts. This chain uses TRBV7-9 with TRBJ1-6; no clear D. This CDR3 is 13 amino acids long. The V end was cut by 5 bases, the J end by 10 bases, with 12 bases between. Germline V gene lookup returns CDR1 SEHNR and CDR2 FQNEAQ (reference sequence). CDR3 residues: CASSPDSGSPLHF. As DNA, the CDR3 is TGTGCCAGCAGCCCCGATTCCGGGTCACCCCTCCACTTT. The full variable domain, in which reference TRBV7-9 and TRBJ1-6 provide the parts outside the CDR3, is DTGVSQNPRHKITKRGQNVTFRCDPISEHNRLYWYRQTLGQGPEFLTYFQNEAQLEKSRLLSDRFSAERPKGSFSTLEIQRTEQGDSAMYLCASSPDSGSPLHFGNGTRLTVT.

The rearrangement joins TRBV10-3 to TRBJ2-5; 7 bases agree with TRBD1. Germline V lookup: CDR1 ENHRY, CDR2 SYGVKD. V dropped 8 bases and J dropped 4; count of bases not matched to a gene: 7. The CDR3 is 13 residues long. The DNA of the CDR3 is TGTGCCATCGGGGTACAGGGGCGAGAGACCCAGTACTTC. Its translation is CAIGVQGRETQYF.

There are many counts of this clonotype. The gene calls are TRBV28 and TRBJ2-5; TRBD2 agrees at 13 bases. This CDR3 has 15 residues. Trimming at V came to 5 bases and at J to 5 bases, leaving 5 bases not matched to a gene. CDR1 and CDR2 from the germline V gene are MDHEN and SYDVKM. CDR3 DNA sequence: TGTGCCAGCAGTCCCGGACTAGCGGGGGTTGAGACCCAGTACTTC. Its protein product is CASSPGLAGVETQYF.

Many counts were recorded for this clonotype. The gene calls are TRBV6-1 and TRBJ1-4; 8 bases are a match to TRBD1. This CDR3 is 16 amino acids long. V trimming: 7 bases; J trimming: 7 bases; junction bases outside the gene matches: 14. CDR1 MNHNS and CDR2 SASEGT come from the germline V gene. DNA of the CDR3: TGTGCCAGCAACCCATCAGCCGGACAGGGAAGTGAAAAACTGTTTTTT. Residues: CASNPSAGQGSEKLFF.